The entry that follows covers one TCR beta chain sequence. Using immunoSEQ multiplex PCR, the repertoire was profiled, and TCRdb retains in-frame clones only, with some absent. The repertoire holds some 85,000 clones, with around 93% as singletons. V lost 6 bases to trimming and J lost 6 bases; unmatched junction nucleotides: 7. Germline CDR1 is SGHTA and CDR2 is FQGNSA. The CDR3 has 13 amino acids. This record comes from a study of T cell changes during pregnancy in multiple sclerosis. This TCR derives from a female donor in good health, enrolled as a control in a pregnancy study. This material consisted of peripheral blood, taken in the second trimester of pregnancy. The chain uses TRBV7-2 and TRBJ1-2; 7 bases are a match to TRBD1. CDR3 bases: TGTGCCAGCAGGATCGGACAGGCTCATGGCTACACCTTC. Translated: CASRIGQAHGYTF.